Each of the 8 T cell receptor beta chains below was sequenced from the same sample in a study of blood T cell repertoires in COVID-19. Assay used: immunoSEQ multiplex PCR; TCRdb lists only in-frame clones, some missing. Of roughly 110,000 clones listed, about two thirds are singletons. The specimen was peripheral blood. The receptors derive from a human donor with acute or convalescent COVID-19. The donor label of this sample is uncertain.

V usage is TRBV12-5 and J usage is TRBJ2-3; TRBD1 matches at 7 bases. Trimming took 4 bases from V and 3 from J; bases not matched to a gene: 4. The CDR3 is 14 residues long. Germline assignment: CDR1 LGHNT and CDR2 FRNRAP. This chain's CDR3 is CASGYPRGTDTQYF. CDR3 bases: TGTGCTAGTGGTTACCCCAGGGGGACAGATACGCAGTATTTT.

The chain carries TRBV9 and TRBJ2-1, with a tentative D call TRBD1 (5 bases). Trimming removed 4 bases from V and 7 bases from J, with 12 bases in between. Per the germline V gene, CDR1 is SGDLS and CDR2 is YYNGEE. The CDR3 consists of 13 residues. The CDR3 bases are TGTGCCAGCAGCCCCCAGGGCCGGAATGAGCAGTTCTTC. It translates to CASSPQGRNEQFF.

The table lists this clone with a few counts. V usage is TRBV3-1 (or the pseudogene TRBV3-2) and J usage is TRBJ1-3; D gene unclear. Germline CDR1 is LGHDT and CDR2 is YNNKEL (reference sequence). This CDR3 has 14 residues. V was shortened by 1 base and J by 2 bases, with 6 bases between the two germline ends. Here the CDR3 DNA reads TGTGCCAGCAGCCAAGCAGTCGCTGGAAACACCATATATTTT. Protein: CASSQAVAGNTIYF.

The V and J genes are TRBV18 and TRBJ1-1; no clear D. The CDR3 spans 13 residues. Trimming left V 3 bases short and J 6 bases short, with 11 bases between. Per germline, CDR1 KGHSH and CDR2 LQKENI. The CDR3 spells CASSPRGPPEAFF. CDR3 coding DNA: TGTGCCAGCTCACCCCGGGGTCCCCCTGAAGCTTTCTTT.

This clone has only a few counts. The V gene is TRBV3-1 (or the pseudogene TRBV3-2), the J gene TRBJ1-6, with a tentative D call TRBD1 (6 bases). Per germline, CDR1 LGHDT and CDR2 YNNKEL (reference sequence). There are 15 residues in the CDR3. V lost 0 bases, J lost 10 bases, and 13 bases lay in between. CDR3: CASSQDMGGRSPLHF. DNA for the CDR3: TGTGCCAGCAGCCAAGACATGGGGGGGCGGTCACCCCTCCACTTT.

The V call is TRBV7-3, the J call TRBJ1-6; D ambiguous. The ends were cut back, 2 bases at V and 0 bases at J, with 8 bases in the middle. The CDR3 spans 16 residues. Germline assignment: CDR1 SGHTA and CDR2 FQGTGA. This CDR3 is CASSLEGSSYNSPLHF. The CDR3 DNA sequence: TGTGCCAGCAGCTTAGAGGGAAGCTCCTATAATTCACCCCTCCACTTT.

This clone was detected once. The chain recombines TRBV5-1 with TRBJ1-1; TRBD1 is a possible D gene (6 bases). Between the trimmed V and J ends, which lost 1 base and 3 bases, there was a span of 16 bases. This CDR3 contains 16 residues. Germline V gives CDR1 SGHRS, CDR2 YFSETQ. In DNA form, the CDR3 reads TGCGCCAGCAGCTTGAAGGGGGTGAGCTGGGACACTGAAGCTTTCTTT. Translating gives CASSLKGVSWDTEAFF.

The V gene is TRBV4-2, the J gene TRBJ1-1; D unclear. The CDR3 sequence is 15 residues long. Per germline, CDR1 LGHNA and CDR2 YNFKEQ. The V end was cut by 0 bases, the J end by 4 bases, with 12 bases between. The CDR3 loop is CASSQDLVAGTEAFF. The CDR3 bases are TGTGCCAGCAGCCAAGATTTGGTCGCGGGCACTGAAGCTTTCTTT.